Reported below is one TCR beta chain. As yet, its antigen is unknown. The same CDR3 also results from other DNA sequences found in this sample. The data were obtained in a study of graft-versus-host responses after intestinal transplantation. For the study at large: Following induction with anti-thymocyte globulin, all recipients were given tacrolimus and steroids for two to four years. Study findings and constraints: An association linked early post-transplant HvG declines with peak circulating GvH clone levels.

Using immunoSEQ multiplex PCR, the repertoire was profiled, and TCRdb retains in-frame clones only, with some absent. This sample has about 92,000 clones; 85% to 95% occur once, and the top ten carry under 6.5%. The input for sequencing was unstimulated CD8+ T cells sorted from spleen or lymph node cells, taken before intestinal transplant. The TCR comes from a human donor who received an intestinal transplant.

This CDR3 reads CASSGGEDTQYF. CDR3 coding DNA: TGTGCCAGCAGCGGGGGTGAAGATACGCAGTATTTT. V usage is TRBV11-2 and J usage is TRBJ2-3, with D perhaps TRBD1 or TRBD2 (5 bases each). Germline V gene lookup returns CDR1 SGHAT and CDR2 FQNNGV. CDR3 size: 12 residues. Between the trimmed V and J ends, which lost 5 bases and 5 bases, there was a span of 8 bases. Supplemented by reference TRBV11-2 and TRBJ2-3, the full variable domain reads EAGVAQSPRYKIIEKRQSVAFWCNPISGHATLYWYQQILGQGPKLLIQFQNNGVVDDSQLPKDRFSAERLKGVDSTLKIQPAKLEDSAVYLCASSGGEDTQYFGPGTRLTVL.